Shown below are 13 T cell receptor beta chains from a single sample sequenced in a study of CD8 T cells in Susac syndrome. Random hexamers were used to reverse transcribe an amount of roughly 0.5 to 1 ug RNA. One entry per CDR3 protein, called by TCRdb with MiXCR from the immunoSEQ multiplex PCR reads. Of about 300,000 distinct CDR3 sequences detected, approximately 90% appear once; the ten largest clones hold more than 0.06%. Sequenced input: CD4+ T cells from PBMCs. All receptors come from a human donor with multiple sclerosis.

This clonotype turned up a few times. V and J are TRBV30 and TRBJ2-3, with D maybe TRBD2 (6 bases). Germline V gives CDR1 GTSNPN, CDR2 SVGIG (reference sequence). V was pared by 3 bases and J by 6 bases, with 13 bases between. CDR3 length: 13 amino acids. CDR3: CAWRGGERDTQYF. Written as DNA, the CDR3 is TGTGCCTGGAGAGGAGGGGAGAGGGATACGCAGTATTTT.

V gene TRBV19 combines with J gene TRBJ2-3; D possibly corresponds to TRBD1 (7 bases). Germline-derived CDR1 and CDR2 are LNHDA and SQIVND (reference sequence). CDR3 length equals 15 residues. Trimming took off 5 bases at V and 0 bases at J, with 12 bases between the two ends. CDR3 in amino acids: CASSATGTSTDTQYF. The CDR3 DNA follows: TGTGCCAGTAGTGCGACAGGGACTAGCACAGATACGCAGTATTTT.

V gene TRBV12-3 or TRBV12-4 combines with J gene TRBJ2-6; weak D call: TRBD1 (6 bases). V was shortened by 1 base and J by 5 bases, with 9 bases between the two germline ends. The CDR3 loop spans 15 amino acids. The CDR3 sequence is CASSLVGDRANVLTF. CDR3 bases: TGTGCCAGCAGTTTAGTGGGGGACAGGGCCAACGTCCTGACTTTC.

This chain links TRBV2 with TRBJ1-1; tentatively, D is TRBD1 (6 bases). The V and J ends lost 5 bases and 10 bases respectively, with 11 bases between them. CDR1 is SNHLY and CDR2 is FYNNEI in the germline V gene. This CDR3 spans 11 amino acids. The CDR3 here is CASSIVGGAFF. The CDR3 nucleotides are TGTGCCAGCAGTATCGTAGGGGGAGCTTTCTTT.

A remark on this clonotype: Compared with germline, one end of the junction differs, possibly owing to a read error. This chain's CDR3 is CASSPEVASGMTDTQYF. Written as DNA, the CDR3 is TGTGCCAGCAGCCCGGAAGTGGCTAGCGGGATGACAGACACGCAGTATTTT. V usage is TRBV4-2 and J usage is TRBJ2-3, with 9 bases matching TRBD2. There are 17 residues in the CDR3. Germline V gene data show CDR1 as LGHNA and CDR2 as YNFKEQ.

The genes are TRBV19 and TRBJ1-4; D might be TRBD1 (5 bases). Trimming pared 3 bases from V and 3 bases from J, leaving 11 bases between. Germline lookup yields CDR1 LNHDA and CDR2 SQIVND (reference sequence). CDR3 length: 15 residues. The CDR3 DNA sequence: TGTGCCAGTAGTATTACAAGGGGACCTAATGAAAAACTGTTTTTT. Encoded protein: CASSITRGPNEKLFF.

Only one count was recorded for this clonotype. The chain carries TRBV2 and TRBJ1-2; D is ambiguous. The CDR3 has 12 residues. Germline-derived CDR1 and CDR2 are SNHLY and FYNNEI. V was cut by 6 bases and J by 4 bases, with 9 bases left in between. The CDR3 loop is CASRREVYGYTF. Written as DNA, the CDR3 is TGTGCCAGCAGGAGGGAGGTCTATGGCTACACCTTC.

In DNA form, the CDR3 reads TGTGCCAGCAGTTACTTTTGGACAGGGAGCACAGATACGCAGTATTTT. It specifies CASSYFWTGSTDTQYF. V usage is TRBV6-5 and J usage is TRBJ2-3; 8 bases match TRBD1. There are 16 residues in the CDR3. Per germline, CDR1 MNHEY and CDR2 SVGAGI. With V trimmed by 1 base and J by 0 bases, 3 bases remained unmatched.

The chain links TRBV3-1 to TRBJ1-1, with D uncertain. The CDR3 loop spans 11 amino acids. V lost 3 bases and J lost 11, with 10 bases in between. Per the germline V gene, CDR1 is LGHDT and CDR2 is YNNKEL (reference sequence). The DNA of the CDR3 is TGTGCCAGCAGCCACCGGGCGAGGGCTTTCTTT. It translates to CASSHRARAFF. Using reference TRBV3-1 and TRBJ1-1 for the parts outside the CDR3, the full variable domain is DTAVSQTPKYLVTQMGNDKSIKCEQNLGHDTMYWYKQDSKKFLKIMFSYNNKELIINETVPNRFSPKSPDKAHLNLHINSLELGDSAVYFCASSHRARAFFGQGTRLTVV.

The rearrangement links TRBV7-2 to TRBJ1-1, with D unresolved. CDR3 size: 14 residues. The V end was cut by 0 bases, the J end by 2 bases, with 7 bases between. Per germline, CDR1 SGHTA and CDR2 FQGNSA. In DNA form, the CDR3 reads TGTGCCAGCAGCTTAGCGAGGGAAAACACTGAAGCTTTCTTT. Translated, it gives CASSLARENTEAFF.

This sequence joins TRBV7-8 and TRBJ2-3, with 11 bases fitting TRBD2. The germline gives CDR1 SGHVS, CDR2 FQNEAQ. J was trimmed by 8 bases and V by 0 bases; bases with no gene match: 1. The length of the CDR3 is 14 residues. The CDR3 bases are TGTGCCAGCAGCTTAGCACTAGCGGGAGCTACGCAGTATTTT. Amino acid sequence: CASSLALAGATQYF.

CDR3 amino acids: CASSKVGGASTDTQYF. The CDR3 nucleotides read TGTGCCAGCAGCAAAGTTGGAGGGGCTAGCACAGATACGCAGTATTTT. This chain uses TRBV21-1 with TRBJ2-3; the table's D call, TRBD2, was not checked against the DNA. TRBV21-1 is deemed a pseudogene. The CDR3 sequence is 16 residues long.

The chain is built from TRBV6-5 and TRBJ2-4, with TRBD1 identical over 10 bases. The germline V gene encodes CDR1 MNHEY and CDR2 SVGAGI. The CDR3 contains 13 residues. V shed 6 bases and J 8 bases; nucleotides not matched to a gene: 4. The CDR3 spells CASSGTGDDIQYF. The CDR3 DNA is TGTGCCAGCAGCGGGACAGGGGATGACATTCAGTACTTC.